These T cell receptor beta chains were read from a single sample in a study of blood T cell repertoires in COVID-19. The table came from immunoSEQ multiplex PCR; TCRdb's copy has only in-frame clones and leaves some out. Of roughly 110,000 clones in the sample, about nine tenths are singletons; the top ten hold about 4.5%. Sequenced input: peripheral blood. These receptors all come from a man aged 40-49 years with acute or convalescent COVID-19. The CDR3 runs from the conserved cysteine through the conserved F or W. Fields, in order: clone size, J gene, D gene, V gene, CDR3 DNA, CDR3 protein. D genes are given only for firm matches. The size entry is marked missing in some rows and otherwise reads once, few, many or a size class.

few	TRBJ2-7	TRBD2	TRBV5-1	TGCGCCAGCAGCTTGGGCGGTCCTAGCGGGTTTAACGAGCAGTACTTC	CASSLGGPSGFNEQYF
few	TRBJ1-5	TRBD1	TRBV15	TGTGCCACCAGCAGAGAGGACAGGGGGAAACAGCCCCAGCATTTT	CATSREDRGKQPQHF
-	TRBJ2-1	-	TRBV3-1/TRBV3-2	TGTGCCAGCAGCCAAGGAGGTGAGCAGTTCTTC	CASSQGGEQFF
-	TRBJ1-1	-	TRBV11-3	TGTGCCAGCAGCTTAGATCCCGGCACTGAAGCTTTCTTT	CASSLDPGTEAFF
-	TRBJ2-3	TRBD2	TRBV19	TGTGCCAGTAGATACCAGCGGGGGGGCACAGATACGCAGTATTTT	CASRYQRGGTDTQYF
-	TRBJ2-7	TRBD1	TRBV19	TGTGCCAGTAGTACCCCACAGGGGTCAAAGCAGTACTTC	CASSTPQGSKQYF
-	TRBJ1-1	-	TRBV5-5	TGTGCCAGCAGCCCAAGCGCCGGGAACACTGAAGCTTTCTTT	CASSPSAGNTEAFF
-	TRBJ2-3	-	TRBV9	TGTGCCAGCAGCGTAGGGTCTTCCTACACAGATACGCAGTATTTT	CASSVGSSYTDTQYF
-	TRBJ1-5	-	TRBV15	TGTGCCACCAGCAGAGATCTTTCGGAGGGGCAGCCCCAGCATTTT	CATSRDLSEGQPQHF
-	TRBJ2-7	-	TRBV11-2	TGTGCCAGCAGCTTATTAGCAGCTTACGAGCAGTACTTC	CASSLLAAYEQYF
-	TRBJ1-2	-	TRBV20-1	TGCAGTGCCGGTTGGGGAGGTGGCTACACCTTC	CSAGWGGGYTF
-	TRBJ2-1	-	TRBV30	TGTGCCTGGAGTGTAACGGCCCCGACATACAATGAGCAGTTCTTC	CAWSVTAPTYNEQFF
-	TRBJ2-1	TRBD2	TRBV7-9	TGTGCCAGCAGCTGGAAGACTAGCGGAGCCCCTCTTCGGCAGTTCTTC	CASSWKTSGAPLRQFF
once	TRBJ1-4	-	TRBV5-1	TGCGCCAGCAGCTTGCGGGGTGGAGAGGAAAAACTGTTTTTT	CASSLRGGEEKLFF
-	TRBJ2-2	-	TRBV27	TGTGCCAGCAGTTTAAACAGGGTTGCCGGGGAGCTGTTTTTT	CASSLNRVAGELFF
-	TRBJ1-1	TRBD1	TRBV11-2	TGTGCCAGCAGCTCCGGGACAGGGCCGAACACTGAAGCTTTCTTT	CASSSGTGPNTEAFF
once	TRBJ1-1	-	TRBV3-1/TRBV3-2	TGTGCCAGCAGCGTACAGGGAAAGAACACTGAAGCTTTCTTT	CASSVQGKNTEAFF
once	TRBJ2-1	-	TRBV19	TGTGCCAGTAGTGCCGGGATTGGGAATGAGCAGTTCTTC	CASSAGIGNEQFF
-	TRBJ2-3	TRBD2	TRBV6-2/TRBV6-3	TGTGCCAGCAGTTATGTAGCGGGAGGGGCAGATACGCAGTATTTT	CASSYVAGGADTQYF
-	TRBJ2-2	TRBD1	TRBV7-7	TGTGCCAGCAGCTCCGGGACAGGGAACACCGGGGAGCTGTTTTTT	CASSSGTGNTGELFF
-	TRBJ2-7	-	TRBV30	TGTGCCTGGAGTCGGGGTGAGACGGGTCCGCCCTACGAGCAGTACTTC	CAWSRGETGPPYEQYF
-	TRBJ2-7	-	TRBV24-1	TGTGCCACCAGTGATTTATTACAGCCCTACGAGCAGTACTTC	CATSDLLQPYEQYF
-	TRBJ2-7	-	TRBV5-4	TGTGCCAGCAGCTTTTCTACAGGGATGACCTACGAGCAGTACTTC	CASSFSTGMTYEQYF
-	TRBJ1-2	TRBD1	TRBV5-4	TGTGCCAGCAGCTCAGGGGACAGGGCCAACTATGGCTACACCTTC	CASSSGDRANYGYTF
-	TRBJ1-2	-	TRBV30	TGTGCCTGGAGCGCCCGGACAGAGTGGGGCTACACCTTC	CAWSARTEWGYTF
-	TRBJ1-4	-	TRBV7-2	TGTGCCAGCAGCTTAGGGGGGGGCGTCGGAGAAAAACTGTTTTTT	CASSLGGGVGEKLFF
-	TRBJ1-1	-	TRBV5-1	TGCGCCAGCAGCCCGGGACACATGAACACTGAAGCTTTCTTT	CASSPGHMNTEAFF
-	TRBJ2-1	-	TRBV4-3	TGCGCCAGCAGCCAAGATCGTTCCTACAATGAGCAGTTCTTC	CASSQDRSYNEQFF
-	TRBJ1-3	TRBD1	TRBV30	TGTGCCTGGAGTCTGACAGGGGGAAGTGGAAACACCATATATTTT	CAWSLTGGSGNTIYF
-	TRBJ1-4	-	TRBV4-2	TGTGCCAGCAGCCAAGGGGGGCGGATAGGTGAAAAACTGTTTTTT	CASSQGGRIGEKLFF
-	TRBJ2-5	TRBD2	TRBV20-1	TGCAGTGCTAGTTCCACTAGCGGGAGGGCAGAGACCCAGTACTTC	CSASSTSGRAETQYF
-	TRBJ1-3	-	TRBV6-1	TGTGCCAGCAGTGAAGGGGCAGGCAGAAACACCATATATTTT	CASSEGAGRNTIYF
once	TRBJ2-2	TRBD2	TRBV19	TGTGCCAGTAGTCTTAGCGGGAGAACCGGGGAGCTGTTTTTT	CASSLSGRTGELFF
few	TRBJ2-2	-	TRBV20-1	TGCAGTGCTAGTCCAGGGGTTAACACCGGGGAGCTGTTTTTT	CSASPGVNTGELFF
-	TRBJ2-5	TRBD2	TRBV5-1	TGCGCCAGCAGCTTGGGAGCGGGGGGCGGAGAGACCCAGTACTTC	CASSLGAGGGETQYF
few	TRBJ1-6	-	TRBV19	TGTGCCAGTAGTCGGAGGGGCCTTGATTCACCCCTCCACTTT	CASSRRGLDSPLHF
-	TRBJ1-1	TRBD1	TRBV3-1/TRBV3-2	TGTGCCAGCAGCCAACGGACAGGCACTGAAGCTTTCTTT	CASSQRTGTEAFF
-	TRBJ2-7	-	TRBV28	TGTGCCAGCAGTTCGGTAGACTTCCCCCGTTCCGAGCAGTACTTC	CASSSVDFPRSEQYF
-	TRBJ1-4	-	TRBV3-1/TRBV3-2	TGTGCCAGCAGCCAAGATGAGGAAAAACTGTTTTTT	CASSQDEEKLFF
-	TRBJ1-4	-	TRBV19	TGTGCCAGTAGTATAGCCCGCAGAAGTAATGAAAAACTGTTTTTT	CASSIARRSNEKLFF
-	TRBJ2-2	TRBD1	TRBV7-9	TGTGCCAGCAGCTTAGCTCGCTGGGCAGGGGGCCTGAACACCGGGGAGCTGTTTTTT	CASSLARWAGGLNTGELFF
-	TRBJ1-1	TRBD1	TRBV4-1	TGCGCCAGCAGCCACCCCCTCGACAGGGACACTGAAGCTTTCTTT	CASSHPLDRDTEAFF
-	TRBJ1-2	-	TRBV6-5	TGTGCCAGCAGTTACTCGCGGAACCTTAACTATGGCTACACCTTC	CASSYSRNLNYGYTF
-	TRBJ2-3	TRBD2	TRBV2	TGTGCCAGCAGGACGGGACTAGCGGGAGATACGCAGTATTTT	CASRTGLAGDTQYF
-	TRBJ2-1	TRBD2	TRBV30	TGTGCCTGGAACGGCCCTAAGCGGGAGGGCCAAGGGTCCTACAATGAGCAGTTCTTC	CAWNGPKREGQGSYNEQFF
-	TRBJ2-5	-	TRBV20-1	TGCAGTGCCGGGTGGGAAGAGACCCAGTACTTC	CSAGWEETQYF
-	TRBJ1-1	TRBD1	TRBV30	TGTGCCTGGGAGACAGGGGTTGTCACTGAAGCTTTCTTT	CAWETGVVTEAFF
-	TRBJ2-1	-	TRBV5-1	TGCGCCAGCAGCTTGGAGGCGGGAAATAAATACAATGAGCAGTTCTTC	CASSLEAGNKYNEQFF
-	TRBJ1-6	TRBD1	TRBV5-6	TGTGCCACCCGCTTGGGGCCGGACAGGGTCGGGTCACCCCTCCACTTT	CATRLGPDRVGSPLHF
-	TRBJ1-2	TRBD1	TRBV5-6	TGTGCCAGCAGCTTTTTGGGACAGGGGGCGGTCTTTGGCTACACCTTC	CASSFLGQGAVFGYTF
-	TRBJ1-1	TRBD1	TRBV6-2/TRBV6-3	TGTGCCAGCAGTACCCCGGGACAGTTGAACACTGAAGCTTTCTTT	CASSTPGQLNTEAFF
once	TRBJ1-2	TRBD1	TRBV5-3	TGTGCCAGAAGCGACAGGGGGCAGCTTCTCCCCCCCTATGGCTACACCTTC	CARSDRGQLLPPYGYTF
-	TRBJ1-1	-	TRBV19	TGTGCCAGTAGGAATACAGCCACCGGGAACACTGAAGCTTTCTTT	CASRNTATGNTEAFF
-	TRBJ1-1	-	TRBV19	TGTGCCAGTAGTGGCCGCGGCGGGACCCTAGAAGCTTTCTTT	CASSGRGGTLEAFF
-	TRBJ1-4	-	TRBV11-2	TGTGCCAGCAGCGATACAGGGTCTGAAAAACTGTTTTTT	CASSDTGSEKLFF
-	TRBJ2-5	TRBD2	TRBV5-4	TGTGCCAGCAGTCTATACAGGACTAGCGCGAAAGAGACCCAGTACTTC	CASSLYRTSAKETQYF
-	TRBJ1-2	-	TRBV12-5	TGTGCTAGTGGTTTGGTACGGGGGAACTATGGCTACACCTTC	CASGLVRGNYGYTF
-	TRBJ2-3	-	TRBV5-4	TGTGCCAGCAGCTTGGACCGGGGCACAGATACGCAGTATTTT	CASSLDRGTDTQYF
-	TRBJ2-7	TRBD2	TRBV6-1	TGTGCCAGCAGTGAAGAGGTTAGCGGGAGGGGGATTCCTGACTACGAGCAGTACTTC	CASSEEVSGRGIPDYEQYF